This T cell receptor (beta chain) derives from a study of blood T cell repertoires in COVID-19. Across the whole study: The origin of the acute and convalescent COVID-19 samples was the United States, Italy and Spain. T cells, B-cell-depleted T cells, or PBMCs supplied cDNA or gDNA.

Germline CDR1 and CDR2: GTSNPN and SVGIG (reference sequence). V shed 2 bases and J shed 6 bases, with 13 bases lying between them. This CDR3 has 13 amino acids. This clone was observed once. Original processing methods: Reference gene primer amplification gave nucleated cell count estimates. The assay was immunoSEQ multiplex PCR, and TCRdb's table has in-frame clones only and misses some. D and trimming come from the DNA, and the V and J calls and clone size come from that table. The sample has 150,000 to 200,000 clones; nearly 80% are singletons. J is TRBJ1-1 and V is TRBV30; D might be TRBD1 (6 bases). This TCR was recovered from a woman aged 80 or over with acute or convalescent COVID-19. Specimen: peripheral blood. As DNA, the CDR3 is TGTGCCTGGAGTATTCAGGGGATGGCTGAAGCTTTCTTT. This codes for CAWSIQGMAEAFF.